This TCR beta chain is from a study of blood T cell repertoires in COVID-19. Study-wide context: COVID-19 samples, acute and convalescent, were from the United States, Italy and Spain. The cDNA or gDNA used as material had been derived from T cells, B-cell-depleted T cells, or PBMCs.

Authors' analysis steps: Estimation of nucleated cell counts relied on the amplification of reference gene primers. Generated by immunoSEQ multiplex PCR, the TCRdb table keeps only in-frame clones and is missing some. D and trimming come from the DNA, and the V and J calls and clone size come from that table. The repertoire consists of about 220,000 clones, with approximately 78% occurring once and the leading ten covering roughly 5.1%. Seattle patients were enrolled during active infection and followed longitudinally. The CDR3 totals 12 residues. Germline V gene sequence: CDR1 MDHEN, CDR2 SYDVKM. V was shortened by 2 bases and J by 5 bases, with 6 bases between the two germline ends.

The receptor was isolated from a woman aged 70-85 years with COVID-19, enrolled during active disease. V and J are TRBV28 and TRBJ1-1; D is unresolved. Material: peripheral blood. DNA of the CDR3: TGTGCCAGCAGTTTACAGGTAACTGAAGCTTTCTTT. It specifies CASSLQVTEAFF. The complete variable domain, with remaining parts taken from reference TRBV28 and TRBJ1-1, reads DVKVTQSSRYLVKRTGEKVFLECVQDMDHENMFWYRQDPGLGLRLIYFSYDVKMKEKGDIPEGYSVSREKKERFSLILESASTNQTSMYLCASSLQVTEAFFGQGTRLTVV.